Presented here are 15 T cell receptor beta chains from one specimen sequenced in a study of T cell responses to AZD1222 COVID-19 vaccine. TCRdb keeps only in-frame clones here, not all; method: immunoSEQ multiplex PCR. The sample carries more than 95,000 clones, about 85% recorded once. This sample comprised peripheral blood, obtained on day 0 of AZD1222 vaccination. These receptors all come from an adult in good health.

The chain couples TRBV4-2 to TRBJ1-2; 9 bases are shared with TRBD1. In germline, CDR1 is LGHNA, CDR2 YNFKEQ. The CDR3 sequence is 16 residues long. Trimming cost V 3 bases and J 0 bases; bases outside gene matches: 5. The CDR3, as DNA: TGTGCCAGCAGCCAGGCAAGACAGGGGGCTAACTATGGCTACACCTTC. Its translation is CASSQARQGANYGYTF.

The rearrangement joins TRBV27 to TRBJ1-1, with D unclear. The ends were cut back, 5 bases at V and 0 bases at J, with 19 bases in the middle. The CDR3 is made up of 17 amino acids. Germline assignment: CDR1 MNHEY and CDR2 SMNVEV (reference sequence). The CDR3 DNA reads as TGTGCCAGCAGTCGGGGTACGGTTCAAGGTATGAACACTGAAGCTTTCTTT. Protein sequence: CASSRGTVQGMNTEAFF.

The rearrangement uses TRBV19 and TRBJ2-5; D tentatively reads TRBD1 or TRBD2 (6 bases each). CDR3 length equals 10 residues. V shed 9 bases and J shed 7 bases, with 9 bases lying between them. CDR1 is LNHDA and CDR2 is SQIVND in the germline V gene (reference sequence). The CDR3 region has the DNA TGTGCCAGACCGGGGGCGACCCAGTACTTC. Its protein is CARPGATQYF. Complete variable domain (other parts from reference TRBV19 and TRBJ2-5): DGGITQSPKYLFRKEGQNVTLSCEQNLNHDAMYWYRQDPGQGLRLIYYSQIVNDFQKGDIAEGYSVSREKKESFPLTVTSAQKNPTAFYLCARPGATQYFGPGTRLLVL.

This rearrangement joins TRBV7-9 to TRBJ1-2; D unclear. This CDR3 comprises 14 residues. The germline CDR1 and CDR2 sequences are SEHNR and FQNEAQ (reference sequence). The ends were cut back, 1 base at V and 8 bases at J, with 14 bases in the middle. The chain's CDR3 is CASSLGIDGRGYTF. The CDR3 nucleotides read TGTGCCAGCAGCTTAGGGATCGACGGCAGAGGCTACACCTTC. Full variable domain (rest looked up from reference TRBV7-9 and TRBJ1-2): DTGVSQNPRHKITKRGQNVTFRCDPISEHNRLYWYRQTLGQGPEFLTYFQNEAQLEKSRLLSDRFSAERPKGSFSTLEIQRTEQGDSAMYLCASSLGIDGRGYTFGSGTRLTVV.

This chain links TRBV27 with TRBJ1-5, with D possibly TRBD1 on 5 matching bases. Trimming stripped 4 bases from V and 0 bases from J, with 10 bases between. CDR1 is MNHEY, CDR2 SMNVEV, per germline (reference sequence). This CDR3 is 15 amino acids long. CDR3 DNA: TGTGCCAGCAGTTCCGCAGGGTATAGCAATCAGCCCCAGCATTTT. Amino acids: CASSSAGYSNQPQHF.

V is TRBV19 and J is TRBJ2-7; TRBD2 matches at 13 bases. Germline CDR1 reads LNHDA; CDR2 reads SQIVND (reference sequence). The CDR3 contains 15 residues. V gave up 6 bases and J gave up 2 bases; unmatched junction bases: 4. CDR3 coding DNA: TGTGCCAGTAGGGGACTAGCGGGACCTACCTACGAGCAGTACTTC. Translation gives CASRGLAGPTYEQYF.

This chain links TRBV3-1 (or the pseudogene TRBV3-2) with TRBJ2-7; unclear D gene. Trimming cost V 4 bases and J 5 bases, with 12 bases left between them. There are 13 residues in the CDR3. Germline V lookup: CDR1 LGHDT, CDR2 YNNKEL (reference sequence). This CDR3 is CASSPMLGNEQYF. CDR3 nucleotides: TGTGCCAGCAGCCCTATGCTGGGAAACGAGCAGTACTTC.

The CDR3 sequence is CASSLRSDRDYGYTF. CDR3 bases: TGTGCCAGCAGTTTAAGGAGCGACAGGGACTATGGCTACACCTTC. V usage is TRBV6-2 or TRBV6-3 and J usage is TRBJ1-2; 7 bases fit TRBD1. Germline V gene data show CDR1 as MNHEY and CDR2 as SVGEGT. The CDR3 contains 15 residues. The V and J ends lost 4 bases and 3 bases, in that order; junction bases with no gene match: 8.

V and J are TRBV6-5 and TRBJ1-5; TRBD1 might be the D (5 bases). This CDR3 has 15 residues. V lost 8 bases to trimming and J lost 1 base, with 15 bases between them. Germline CDR1 is MNHEY and CDR2 is SVGAGI. The CDR3 here is CASSLAGPSNQPQHF. In DNA form, the CDR3 reads TGTGCCAGCTCCTTGGCAGGGCCAAGCAATCAGCCCCAGCATTTT.

This clone showed up just a few times. The chain has TRBV6-2 or TRBV6-3 and TRBJ2-5; D may be TRBD1 (6 bases). V lost 6 bases to trimming and J lost 5 bases, with 13 bases between them. There are 13 residues in the CDR3. The germline V gene encodes CDR1 MNHEY and CDR2 SVGEGT. The CDR3 is CASSKGEEETQYF. In DNA, the CDR3 is TGTGCCAGCAGCAAGGGGGAAGAGGAGACCCAGTACTTC.

The V gene is TRBV19, the J gene TRBJ2-2; D gene ambiguous. CDR1 LNHDA and CDR2 SQIVND come from the germline V gene (reference sequence). The CDR3 extends over 13 amino acids. With 1 base removed from V and 7 bases from J, the gap between germline ends came to 7 bases. The CDR3 bases are TGTGCCAGTAGTATAGGTTTTAGCGGGGAGCTGTTTTTT. As protein: CASSIGFSGELFF.

The chain carries TRBV11-3 and TRBJ1-3; a weak D match, TRBD1 (6 bases). The CDR3 extends over 13 amino acids. V gave up 4 bases and J gave up 9 bases, with 13 bases separating them. Germline lookup yields CDR1 SGHNT and CDR2 YENEEA. This CDR3 is CASSSGPGATIYF. The CDR3 nucleotides are TGTGCCAGCAGCTCCGGGCCGGGGGCCACCATATATTTT.

V and J are TRBV28 and TRBJ1-5; D uncertain. The CDR3 totals 16 residues. V gave up 3 bases and J gave up 2 bases, with 14 bases separating them. CDR1 and CDR2 from the germline V gene are MDHEN and SYDVKM. This CDR3 is CASSFRGRVGNQPQHF. The CDR3 nucleotides are TGTGCCAGCAGTTTCCGCGGACGGGTGGGCAATCAGCCCCAGCATTTT. Full variable domain (rest looked up from reference TRBV28 and TRBJ1-5): DVKVTQSSRYLVKRTGEKVFLECVQDMDHENMFWYRQDPGLGLRLIYFSYDVKMKEKGDIPEGYSVSREKKERFSLILESASTNQTSMYLCASSFRGRVGNQPQHFGDGTRLSIL.

The V gene is TRBV7-3, the J gene TRBJ2-1, with 8 bases identical to TRBD2. Germline CDR1 and CDR2: SGHTA and FQGTGA. CDR3 length equals 17 residues. With 6 bases clipped from V and 3 bases from J, the junction kept 13 bases outside the gene matches. The CDR3 protein is CASSHPGSGAHYNEQFF. In DNA form, the CDR3 reads TGTGCCAGCAGTCACCCGGGTAGCGGGGCACACTACAATGAGCAGTTCTTC.

The chain uses TRBV6-1 and TRBJ1-5; 7 bases are a match to TRBD1. CDR1 is MNHNS and CDR2 is SASEGT in the germline V gene. The J segment lost 4 bases and the V segment lost 2 bases, leaving 8 bases of the junction unmatched. The CDR3 extends over 16 amino acids. CDR3 coding DNA: TGTGCCAGCAGTGAATGGCAGGGGGTCCAGAATCAGCCCCAGCATTTT. Residues: CASSEWQGVQNQPQHF.